This entry features one T cell receptor beta chain sequence. The sample comes from a study of CD8 T cells in Susac syndrome. The overall study: Clinically active disease was present in six of the sequenced Susac syndrome patients. Under ten of these patients were in remission.

CD8+ and CD4+ T cells circulating in blood were sequenced for TCR beta. Reverse transcription of roughly 0.5 to 1 ug RNA was carried out with random hexamers. TCRdb re-called the immunoSEQ multiplex PCR reads with MiXCR, one entry per CDR3 protein. The table lists some 140,000 distinct CDR3 sequences, approximately 95% of them singletons. The CDR3 has 21 amino acids. In germline, CDR1 is SQVTM, CDR2 ANQGSEA. Trimming at V came to 0 bases and at J to 1 base, leaving 19 bases not matched to a gene. The sample comprised CD8+ T cells from PBMCs. The sequence was collected from a human donor with Susac syndrome. The rearrangement links TRBV29-1 to TRBJ2-1; 9 positions match TRBD1. The CDR3 DNA is TGCAGCGTTGAAGATCACGGGTTCCGGGACAGGGATTTTAGGTCCTACAATGAGCAGTTCTTC. Its protein product is CSVEDHGFRDRDFRSYNEQFF.